This TCR beta chain derives from a study of shared clonotypes between healthy human individuals. Looking at the study overall: The cohort had a couple of women and a few men, ages 18 to 49. CD4 naive and CD4 memory each took three plates per donor, while CD8 naive took two and CD8 memory one.

Produced via immunoSEQ multiplex PCR; TCRdb's table is partial and in-frame only. The table lists roughly 2,300,000 clones, around 93% of them singletons. Study conclusions and caveats: Sharing of clonotypes among donors was expected to vary with sequencing depth. The donor pool, a small one, limited the genetic and exposure-history diversity represented.

About this clone itself: The antigen is not known.

V was pared by 5 bases and J by 11 bases, with 21 bases between. Germline CDR1 reads MDHEN; CDR2 reads SYDVKM. This CDR3 is built from 14 residues. V is TRBV28 and J is TRBJ1-1; no clear D. Sequenced input: naive CD4+ T cells from PBMCs. The subset denotes: CD45RA+ positively selected. The sequence was collected from a man aged 18 to 29 in good health. Some clones in this sample may be carry-over from other donors' samples. CDR3 DNA: TGTGCCAGCAGTCTCCCGCTCGGACCCCAACGTGCTTTCTTT. This sequence encodes CASSLPLGPQRAFF.